This T cell receptor beta chain was retrieved from a study of blood T cell repertoires in COVID-19. Only in-frame clones appear in the TCRdb table, and some are missing; sequencing was by immunoSEQ multiplex PCR. The sample shows roughly 430,000 clones, roughly 88% of them seen only once. V lost 3 bases, J lost 3 bases, and 3 bases stayed unmatched. The CDR3 is made up of 14 amino acids. Per the germline V gene, CDR1 is SGDLS and CDR2 is YYNGEE. Participant age was roughly 18 to 90 years, and participants resided in approximately 24 US areas. This TCR derives from a woman between 40 and 50 years old with acute COVID-19. This chain joins TRBV9 and TRBJ2-3, with 8 nucleotides matching TRBD2. The sequencing input was PBMCs or T cells enriched from blood (not recorded which). CDR3 loop: CASSERLATDTQYF. For the CDR3, the DNA is TGTGCCAGCAGCGAGCGACTAGCGACAGATACGCAGTATTTT. Drawing the rest from reference TRBV9 and TRBJ2-3, the complete variable domain is DSGVTQTPKHLITATGQRVTLRCSPRSGDLSVYWYQQSLDQGLQFLIQYYNGEERAKGNILERFSAQQFPDLHSELNLSSLELGDSALYFCASSERLATDTQYFGPGTRLTVL.